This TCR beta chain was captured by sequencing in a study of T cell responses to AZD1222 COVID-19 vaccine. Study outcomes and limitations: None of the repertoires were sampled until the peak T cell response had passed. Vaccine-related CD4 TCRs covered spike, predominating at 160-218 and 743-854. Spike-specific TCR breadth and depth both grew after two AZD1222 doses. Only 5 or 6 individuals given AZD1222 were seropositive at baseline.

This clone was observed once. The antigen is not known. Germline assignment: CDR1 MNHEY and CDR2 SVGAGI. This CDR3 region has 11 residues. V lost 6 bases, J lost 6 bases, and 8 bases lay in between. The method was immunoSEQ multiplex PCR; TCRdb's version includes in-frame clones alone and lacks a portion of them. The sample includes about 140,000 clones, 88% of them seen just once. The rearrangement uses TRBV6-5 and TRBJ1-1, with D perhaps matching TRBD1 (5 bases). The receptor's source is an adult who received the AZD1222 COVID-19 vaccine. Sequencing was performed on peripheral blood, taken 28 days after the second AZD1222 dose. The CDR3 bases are TGTGCCAGCAGGATCAGGGCTGAAGCTTTCTTT. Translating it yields CASRIRAEAFF.